Following are 22 T cell receptor beta chains from one sample sequenced in a study of T cells in Graves' hyperthyroidism and ophthalmopathy. The source material, RNA transcripts, was used to amplify TCR beta CDR3 regions. A set of HTBI primers served as the primers for a first-round RT-PCR of the TCR CDR3. TCRdb processed the multiplex PCR reads anew with MiXCR; each CDR3 protein has one entry. The table lists fewer than 600,000 distinct CDR3 sequences, approximately 15% of them singletons, with approximately 15% in the top ten. What was sequenced was blood. Every receptor here comes from a woman between 40 and 55 years old with Graves' hyperthyroidism.

This chain uses TRBV4-1 with TRBJ2-7, with D perhaps assigned TRBD1 or TRBD2 (5 bases each). V was cut by 6 bases and J by 6 bases, with 21 bases left in between. Looked up from germline, CDR1 is MGHRA and CDR2 is YSYEKL. This CDR3 is 15 amino acids long. This CDR3 is CASSPGASSLSEQYF. The CDR3 DNA is TGCGCCAGCAGTCCCGGGGCTAGCAGTTTAAGCGAGCAGTACTTC.

The chain joins TRBV3-1 to TRBJ2-5; D might be TRBD1 (5 bases). This CDR3 contains 17 residues. V dropped 2 bases and J dropped 2 bases, with 18 bases sitting between them. CDR1 is LGHDT and CDR2 is YNNKEL in the germline V gene (reference sequence). CDR3 loop: CASSQPKYGAEQETQYF. The CDR3 DNA reads TGTGCCAGCAGCCAACCAAAGTATGGGGCCGAACAAGAGACCCAGTACTTC.

The table lists this clonotype with a few counts. The gene calls are TRBV28 and TRBJ2-3; D is unclear. Germline V gene sequence: CDR1 MDHEN, CDR2 SYDVKM. The germline V and J ends were trimmed by 5 bases and 2 bases, with 8 bases remaining between them. The CDR3 has 13 residues. The CDR3 DNA follows: TGTGCCAGCAGTGGTGCCCACACAGATACGCAGTATTTT. It is translated as CASSGAHTDTQYF.

This clonotype occurred many times. The J gene is TRBJ1-5, the V gene TRBV28, with 9 nucleotides matching TRBD1. From germline, CDR1 is MDHEN and CDR2 SYDVKM. The CDR3 extends over 15 amino acids. V shed 6 bases, J shed 6 bases, and the junction held 9 bases outside the gene matches. CDR3 residues: CASSFGQGNVQPQHF. The CDR3 DNA follows: TGTGCCAGCAGCTTCGGACAGGGGAATGTTCAGCCCCAGCATTTT.

This clonotype was seen at least ten times. The V and J genes are TRBV27 and TRBJ2-1; 11 nucleotides align to TRBD2. J was trimmed by 3 bases and V by 7 bases; bases with no gene match: 5. The CDR3 has 15 residues. Germline V gene sequence: CDR1 MNHEY, CDR2 SMNVEV (reference sequence). The CDR3 nucleotides read TGTGCCAGCACCGCGGGGACTAGCGGCTACAATGAGCAGTTCTTC. Encoded protein: CASTAGTSGYNEQFF.

This clonotype was observed many times. The chain uses TRBV3-1 and TRBJ2-1, with TRBD2 matching 8 bases. The CDR3 spans 13 residues. From germline, CDR1 is LGHDT and CDR2 YNNKEL (reference sequence). The V gene end was trimmed by 4 bases and the J gene end by 6 bases; junction bases not matched to a gene: 2. CDR3 protein: CASSRGTSNEQFF. Here the CDR3 DNA reads TGTGCCAGCAGCCGCGGGACTAGCAATGAGCAGTTCTTC.

This clonotype was found many times. The chain uses TRBV12-3 or TRBV12-4 and TRBJ1-5; D might be TRBD1 (6 bases). The CDR3 covers 14 residues. V was pared by 3 bases and J by 6 bases, with 12 bases between. In nucleotides, the CDR3 is TGTGCCAGCAGTTTGTCAGGGGAGGGTCAGCCCCAGCATTTT. Translating it yields CASSLSGEGQPQHF.

Concerning this clonotype: A much larger clone lies a single base off, so this may be a read error. The chain recombines TRBV28 with TRBJ2-1; tentative D call: TRBD1 (6 bases). Germline CDR1 reads MDHEN; CDR2 reads SYDVKM. Trimming removed 5 bases from V and 1 base from J, with 24 bases in between. This CDR3 is built from 19 residues. The CDR3 bases are TGTGCCAGCAGTGAGCCAACCGGGACACAAGGTTTTTCCTACAATGAGCAGTTCTTC. Translation: CASSEPTGTQGFSYNEQFF.

For the CDR3, the DNA is TGTGCCACCAGTTTGGCCCCCACGGGTGAGCAGTTCTTC. It encodes CATSLAPTGEQFF. The genes are TRBV24-1 and TRBJ2-1; the D is unclear. The CDR3 runs to 13 residues. Trimming stripped 6 bases from V and 9 bases from J, with 14 bases between. CDR1 and CDR2 (germline): KGHDR, SFDVKD.

This chain uses TRBV15 with TRBJ2-2; D unclear. In germline, CDR1 is LNHNV, CDR2 YYDKDF (reference sequence). Trimming removed 0 bases at V and 4 bases at J, with 6 bases between. CDR3 length equals 14 residues. The DNA of the CDR3 is TGTGCCACCAGCAGAGATCTGAGCACCGGGGAGCTGTTTTTT. Its protein product is CATSRDLSTGELFF.

This clonotype was seen ten or more times. The J gene is TRBJ2-2, the V gene TRBV28; a possible D gene is TRBD2 (6 bases). Germline V lookup: CDR1 MDHEN, CDR2 SYDVKM. The CDR3 totals 15 residues. V lost 6 bases and J lost 1, with 12 bases in between. The CDR3, as DNA: TGTGCCAGCAGCAGACTAGGAGTGAACACCGGGGAGCTGTTTTTT. Protein product: CASSRLGVNTGELFF.

V usage is TRBV5-1 and J usage is TRBJ2-1; 7 nucleotides align to TRBD1. Losses at the gene ends were 3 bases for V and 6 bases for J; bases not matched to a gene: 9. CDR1 is SGHRS and CDR2 is YFSETQ in the germline V gene. This CDR3 region has 15 residues. The DNA for the CDR3 is TGCGCCAGCAGCTGGGGGACAGCCTCTTCCAATGAGCAGTTCTTC. This codes for CASSWGTASSNEQFF.

This clonotype was seen at least ten times. The CDR3 protein is CASSDQGWETQYF. Written as DNA, the CDR3 is TGTGCCAGCAGTGACCAGGGGTGGGAGACCCAGTACTTC. The gene calls are TRBV2 and TRBJ2-5; D may be TRBD1 (6 bases). V was cut by 3 bases and J by 5 bases, with 10 bases left in between. CDR3 length equals 13 residues. Per the germline V gene, CDR1 is SNHLY and CDR2 is FYNNEI.

The CDR3 loop is CASSNPTGGGETQYF. In DNA, the CDR3 is TGTGCCAGCAGCAACCCGACAGGGGGCGGGGAGACCCAGTACTTC. V and J are TRBV7-9 and TRBJ2-5; 10 bases agree with TRBD1. Germline loops: CDR1 SEHNR, CDR2 FQNEAQ (reference sequence). V shed 5 bases, J shed 5 bases, and the junction held 8 bases outside the gene matches. This CDR3 is built from 15 residues.

This clonotype was observed a few times. The chain has TRBV7-9 and TRBJ2-1; D ambiguous. The germline CDR1 and CDR2 sequences are SEHNR and FQNEAQ (reference sequence). V shed 5 bases and J shed 8 bases, with 10 bases lying between them. CDR3 length: 12 residues. CDR3 coding DNA: TGTGCCAGCAGCCAGGACGTCTATGAGCAGTTCTTC. Its translation is CASSQDVYEQFF.

This clonotype was recorded at least ten times. V gene TRBV28 combines with J gene TRBJ2-7, with 8 positions matching TRBD1. The trim removed 6 bases at V and 4 bases at J, leaving 11 bases unmatched. The CDR3 runs 15 residues. Per the germline V gene, CDR1 is MDHEN and CDR2 is SYDVKM. The CDR3 spells CASSPVDRVGYEQYF. For the CDR3, the DNA is TGTGCCAGCAGCCCGGTGGACAGGGTAGGTTACGAGCAGTACTTC.

This clonotype was observed at least ten times. The chain links TRBV6-1 to TRBJ2-7, with D unclear. CDR1 and CDR2 from the germline V gene are MNHNS and SASEGT. The length of the CDR3 is 15 residues. Between the trimmed V and J ends, which lost 2 bases and 3 bases, there was a span of 14 bases. CDR3 residues: CASSESWQEFYEQYF. CDR3 DNA sequence: TGTGCCAGCAGTGAAAGTTGGCAGGAATTCTACGAGCAGTACTTC.

Many counts were recorded for this clonotype. The gene calls are TRBV29-1 and TRBJ2-3; D is perhaps TRBD2 (6 bases). The CDR3 sequence is 13 residues long. V shed 6 bases and J shed 5 bases, with 15 bases lying between them. Germline loops: CDR1 SQVTM, CDR2 ANQGSEA. The CDR3 DNA follows: TGCAGCGTCCGATCGACTAGTCAAGATACGCAGTATTTT. Amino acid sequence: CSVRSTSQDTQYF.

Many counts were recorded for this clonotype. The chain joins TRBV11-2 to TRBJ2-5; TRBD2 aligns across 8 bases. The CDR3 has 15 residues. Germline CDR1 reads SGHAT; CDR2 reads FQNNGV. V gave up 0 bases and J gave up 4 bases; unmatched junction bases: 4. CDR3 residues: CASSLDGLARETQYF. CDR3 sequence (DNA): TGTGCCAGCAGCTTAGATGGACTAGCCAGAGAGACCCAGTACTTC.

This clonotype was seen ten or more times. This chain joins TRBV6-1 and TRBJ2-5; 8 bases align to TRBD1. The CDR3 runs 14 residues. V was pared by 6 bases and J by 3 bases, with 6 bases of the junction left unmatched. Germline V gene sequence: CDR1 MNHNS, CDR2 SASEGT. CDR3 in DNA: TGTGCCAGCAGCAGGGGGCCACAAAAAGAGACCCAGTACTTC. It codes for CASSRGPQKETQYF.

This clonotype was seen a few times. The chain recombines TRBV27 with TRBJ1-2; 9 bases are shared with TRBD1. From germline, CDR1 is MNHEY and CDR2 SMNVEV (reference sequence). The CDR3 is made up of 14 amino acids. Trimming cost V 5 bases and J 8 bases; bases outside gene matches: 9. CDR3 in DNA: TGTGCCAGCAGTCCGCGGACAGGGGCGGGCGGCTACACCTTC. The encoded protein is CASSPRTGAGGYTF.

This clonotype was seen only a few times. The rearrangement uses TRBV6-5 and TRBJ1-2; 10 positions match TRBD1. Germline V gene sequence: CDR1 MNHEY, CDR2 SVGAGI. V lost 2 bases to trimming and J lost 5 bases; unmatched junction nucleotides: 8. The CDR3 covers 16 residues. The CDR3 region is CASSYVRTGGGYGYTF. The CDR3 DNA follows: TGTGCCAGCAGTTACGTCCGGACAGGGGGGGGGTATGGCTACACCTTC.